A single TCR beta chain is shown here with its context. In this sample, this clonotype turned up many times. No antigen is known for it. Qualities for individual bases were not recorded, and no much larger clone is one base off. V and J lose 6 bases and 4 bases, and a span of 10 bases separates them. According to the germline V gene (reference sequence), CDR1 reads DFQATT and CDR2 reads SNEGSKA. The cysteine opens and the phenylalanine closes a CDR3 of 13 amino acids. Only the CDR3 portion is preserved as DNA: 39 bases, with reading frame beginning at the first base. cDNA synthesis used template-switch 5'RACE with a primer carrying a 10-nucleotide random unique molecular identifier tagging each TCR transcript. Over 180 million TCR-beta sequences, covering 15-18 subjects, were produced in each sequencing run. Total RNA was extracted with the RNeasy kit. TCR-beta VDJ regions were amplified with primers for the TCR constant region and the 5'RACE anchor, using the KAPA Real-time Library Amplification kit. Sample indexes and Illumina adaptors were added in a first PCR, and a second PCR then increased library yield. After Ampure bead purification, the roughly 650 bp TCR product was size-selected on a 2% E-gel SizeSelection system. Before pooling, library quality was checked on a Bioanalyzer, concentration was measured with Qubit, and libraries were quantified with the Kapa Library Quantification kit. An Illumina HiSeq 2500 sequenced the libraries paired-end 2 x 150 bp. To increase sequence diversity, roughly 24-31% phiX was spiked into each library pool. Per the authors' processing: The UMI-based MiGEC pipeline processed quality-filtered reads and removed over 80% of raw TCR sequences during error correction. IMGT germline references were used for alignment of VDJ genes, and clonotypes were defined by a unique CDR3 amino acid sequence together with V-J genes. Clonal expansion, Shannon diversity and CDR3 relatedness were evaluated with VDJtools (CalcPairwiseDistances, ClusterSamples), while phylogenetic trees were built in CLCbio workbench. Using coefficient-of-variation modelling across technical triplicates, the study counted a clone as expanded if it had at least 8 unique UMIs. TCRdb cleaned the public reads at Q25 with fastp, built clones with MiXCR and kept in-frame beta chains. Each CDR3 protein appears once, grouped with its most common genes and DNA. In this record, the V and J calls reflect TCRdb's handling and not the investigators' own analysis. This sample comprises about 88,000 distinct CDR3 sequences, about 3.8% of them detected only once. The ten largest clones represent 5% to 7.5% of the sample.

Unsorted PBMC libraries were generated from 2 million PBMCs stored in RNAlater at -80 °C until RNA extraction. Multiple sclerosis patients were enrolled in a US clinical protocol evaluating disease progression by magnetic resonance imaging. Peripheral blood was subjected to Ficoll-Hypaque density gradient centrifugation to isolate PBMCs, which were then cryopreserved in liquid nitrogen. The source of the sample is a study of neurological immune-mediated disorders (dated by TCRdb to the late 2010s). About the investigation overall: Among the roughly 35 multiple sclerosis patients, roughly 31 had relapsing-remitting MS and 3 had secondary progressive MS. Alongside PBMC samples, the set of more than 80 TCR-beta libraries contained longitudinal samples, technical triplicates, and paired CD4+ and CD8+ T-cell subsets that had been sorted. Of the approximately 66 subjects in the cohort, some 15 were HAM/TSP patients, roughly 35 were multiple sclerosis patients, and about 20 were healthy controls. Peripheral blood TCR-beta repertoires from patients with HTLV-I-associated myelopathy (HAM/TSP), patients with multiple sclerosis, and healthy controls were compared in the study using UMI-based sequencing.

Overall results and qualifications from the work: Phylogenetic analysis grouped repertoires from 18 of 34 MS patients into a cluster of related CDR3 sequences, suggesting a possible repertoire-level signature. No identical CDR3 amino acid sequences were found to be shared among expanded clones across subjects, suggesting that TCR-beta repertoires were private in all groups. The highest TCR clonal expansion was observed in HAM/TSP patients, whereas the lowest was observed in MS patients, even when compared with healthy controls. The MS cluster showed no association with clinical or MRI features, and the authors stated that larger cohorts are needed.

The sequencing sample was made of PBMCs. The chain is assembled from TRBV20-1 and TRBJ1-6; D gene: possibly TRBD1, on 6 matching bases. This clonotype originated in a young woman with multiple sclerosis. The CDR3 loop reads CSAAGQYNSPLHF. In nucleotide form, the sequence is TGCAGTGCCGCTGGACAGTATAATTCACCCCTCCACTTT.